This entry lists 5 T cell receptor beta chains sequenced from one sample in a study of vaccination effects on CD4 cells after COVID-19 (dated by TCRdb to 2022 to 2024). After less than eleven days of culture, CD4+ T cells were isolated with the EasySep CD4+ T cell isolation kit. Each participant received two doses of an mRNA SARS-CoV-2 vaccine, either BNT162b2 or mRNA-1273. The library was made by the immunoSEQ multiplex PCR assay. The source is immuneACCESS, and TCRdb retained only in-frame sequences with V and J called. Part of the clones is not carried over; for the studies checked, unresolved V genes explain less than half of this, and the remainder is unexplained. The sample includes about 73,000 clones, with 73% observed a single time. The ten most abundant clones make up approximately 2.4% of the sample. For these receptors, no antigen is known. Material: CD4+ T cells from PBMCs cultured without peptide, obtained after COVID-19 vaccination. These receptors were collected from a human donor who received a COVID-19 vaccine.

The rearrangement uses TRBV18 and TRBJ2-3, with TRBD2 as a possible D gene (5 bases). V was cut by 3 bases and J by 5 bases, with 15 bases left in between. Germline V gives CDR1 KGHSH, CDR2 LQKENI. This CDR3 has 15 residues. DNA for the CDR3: TGTGCCAGCTCACCTTTTGAGGGTACGAGAGATACGCAGTATTTT. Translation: CASSPFEGTRDTQYF.

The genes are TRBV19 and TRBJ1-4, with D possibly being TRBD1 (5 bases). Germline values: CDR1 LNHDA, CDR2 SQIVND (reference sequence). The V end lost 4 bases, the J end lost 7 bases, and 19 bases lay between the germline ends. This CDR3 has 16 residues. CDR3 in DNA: TGTGCCAGTAGTACCTCCGGGGGGTCCGACCCTGAAAAACTGTTTTTT. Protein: CASSTSGGSDPEKLFF.

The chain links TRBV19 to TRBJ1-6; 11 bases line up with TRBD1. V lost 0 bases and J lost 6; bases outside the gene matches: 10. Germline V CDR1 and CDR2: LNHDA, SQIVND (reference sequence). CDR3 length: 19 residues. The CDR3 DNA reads TGTGCCAGTAGTATAGATCTATCGTGGACAGGGGGCGGTAATTCACCCCTCCACTTT. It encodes CASSIDLSWTGGGNSPLHF. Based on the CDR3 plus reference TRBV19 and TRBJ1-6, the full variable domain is DGGITQSPKYLFRKEGQNVTLSCEQNLNHDAMYWYRQDPGQGLRLIYYSQIVNDFQKGDIAEGYSVSREKKESFPLTVTSAQKNPTAFYLCASSIDLSWTGGGNSPLHFGNGTRLTVT.

CDR3 sequence reads: CASSKTGSTDTQYF. The CDR3 coding sequence is TGTGCCAGCAGCAAAACAGGGTCCACAGATACGCAGTATTTT. The chain links TRBV2 to TRBJ2-3; D is perhaps TRBD1 (6 bases). This CDR3 contains 14 residues. The V end was cut by 6 bases, the J end by 2 bases, with 12 bases between. Per the germline V gene, CDR1 is SNHLY and CDR2 is FYNNEI.

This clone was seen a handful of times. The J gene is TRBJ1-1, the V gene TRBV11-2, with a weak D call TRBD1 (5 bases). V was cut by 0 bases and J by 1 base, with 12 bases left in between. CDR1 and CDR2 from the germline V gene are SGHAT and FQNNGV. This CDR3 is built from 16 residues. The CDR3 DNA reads TGTGCCAGCAGCTTAGATTACAGGACTGAGAACACTGAAGCTTTCTTT. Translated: CASSLDYRTENTEAFF.